Below, 7 T cell receptor beta chains from the same sample are listed, as sequenced in a study of spatial heterogeneity in lung cancer. The time point is: blood at routine non-recurrence follow-up after resection. TCRdb re-derived calls from the 5' RACE reads in MiXCR, one entry per CDR3 protein. The sample records over 85,000 distinct CDR3 sequences, approximately 20% being singletons. This sample comprised PBMCs, obtained at follow-up. All receptors derive from a male donor with early-stage non-small cell lung cancer.

Only a few counts were recorded for this clonotype. This chain connects TRBV19 to TRBJ2-6; D is perhaps TRBD2 (5 bases). With 6 bases removed from V and 0 bases from J, the gap between germline ends came to 18 bases. The CDR3 runs to 18 residues. Per germline, CDR1 LNHDA and CDR2 SQIVND (reference sequence). The CDR3 DNA reads TGTGCCAGTAGGAGAGACACCGGAGGAAGCTCTGGGGCCAACGTCCTGACTTTC. Its protein is CASRRDTGGSSGANVLTF.

The rearrangement uses TRBV7-8 and TRBJ1-5; D is unclear. The CDR3 is 15 amino acids. Germline CDR1 reads SGHVS; CDR2 reads FQNEAQ. Trimming took 4 bases from V and 3 from J, leaving 13 bases between them. Here the CDR3 DNA reads TGTGCCAGCAGCTCAGGACGTGAACCCAATCAGCCCCAGCATTTT. Translated, it gives CASSSGREPNQPQHF. Full variable domain (remainder filled in from reference TRBV7-8 and TRBJ1-5): GAGVSQSPRYKVAKRGQDVALRCDPISGHVSLFWYQQALGQGPEFLTYFQNEAQLDKSGLPSDRFFAERPEGSVSTLKIQRTQQEDSAVYLCASSSGREPNQPQHFGDGTRLSIL.

This clonotype occurred a few times. V and J are TRBV29-1 and TRBJ1-2; 7 bases line up with TRBD1. Unmatched junction bases numbered 16, after V lost 4 bases and J lost 8 bases. The CDR3 consists of 15 residues. Germline loops: CDR1 SQVTM, CDR2 ANQGSEA. CDR3 amino acids: CSVGPRGRGAAGYTF. The CDR3 DNA follows: TGCAGCGTTGGGCCAAGGGGGCGCGGGGCTGCAGGCTACACCTTC.

The V gene is TRBV20-1, the J gene TRBJ1-2, with D possibly TRBD1 on 5 matching bases. Looked up from germline, CDR1 is DFQATT and CDR2 is SNEGSKA (reference sequence). CDR3 length equals 13 residues. V was cut by 2 bases and J by 5 bases, with 12 bases left in between. CDR3 in DNA: TGCAGTGCTAGACCAACGGGGGTTTATGGCTACACCTTC. This gives the protein CSARPTGVYGYTF.

This chain connects TRBV19 to TRBJ1-3; D remains ambiguous. The CDR3 contains 14 residues. Trimming took off 4 bases at V and 4 bases at J, with 11 bases between the two ends. In germline, CDR1 is LNHDA, CDR2 SQIVND (reference sequence). The CDR3 spells CASSKGSEGNTIYF. The DNA of the CDR3 is TGTGCCAGTAGTAAGGGATCGGAAGGAAACACCATATATTTT.

V usage is TRBV11-3 and J usage is TRBJ2-5, with D perhaps TRBD1 or TRBD2 (5 bases each). CDR1 is SGHNT, CDR2 YENEEA, per germline. Trimming took 3 bases from V and 0 from J, leaving 8 bases between them. This CDR3 region has 14 residues. In DNA, the CDR3 is TGTGCCAGCAGCTTGGGACCGAACCAAGAGACCCAGTACTTC. Translated: CASSLGPNQETQYF. Supplemented by reference TRBV11-3 and TRBJ2-5, the full variable domain reads EAGVVQSPRYKIIEKKQPVAFWCNPISGHNTLYWYLQNLGQGPELLIRYENEEAVDDSQLPKDRFSAERLKGVDSTLKIQPAELGDSAVYLCASSLGPNQETQYFGPGTRLLVL.

The rearrangement joins TRBV3-1 to TRBJ1-6; unclear D gene. The length of the CDR3 is 14 residues. V lost 0 bases, J lost 7 bases, and 7 bases lay in between. CDR1 LGHDT and CDR2 YNNKEL come from the germline V gene (reference sequence). CDR3 residues: CASSQDLANSPLHF. CDR3 nucleotide sequence: TGTGCCAGCAGCCAAGATCTGGCAAATTCACCCCTCCACTTT.